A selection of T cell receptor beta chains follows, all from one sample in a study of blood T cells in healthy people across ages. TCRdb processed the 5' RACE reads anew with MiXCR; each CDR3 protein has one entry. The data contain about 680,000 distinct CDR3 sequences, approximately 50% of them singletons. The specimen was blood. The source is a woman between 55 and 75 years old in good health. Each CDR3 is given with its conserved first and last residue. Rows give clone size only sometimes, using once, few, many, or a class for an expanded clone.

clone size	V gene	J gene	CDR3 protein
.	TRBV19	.	CASSMFADPYNEQYF
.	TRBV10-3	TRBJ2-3	CAIAPSTDTQYF
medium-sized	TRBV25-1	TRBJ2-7	CASNMGSYEQYF
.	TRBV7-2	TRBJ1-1	CASSVPLGPRGAFF
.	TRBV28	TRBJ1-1	CASSSPGGGNTEAFF
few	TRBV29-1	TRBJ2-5	CSVDSSGKGETQYF
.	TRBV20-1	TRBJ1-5	CSAQPRQGGQPQHF
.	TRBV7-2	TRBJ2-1	CASSSDSSYNEQFF
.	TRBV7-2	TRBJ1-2	CASSFAVPGYTF
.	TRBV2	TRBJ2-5	CASSPGQLFRETQYF
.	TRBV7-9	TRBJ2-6	CASSLGTSGSGANVLTF
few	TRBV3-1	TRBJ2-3	CASSLGTKSTDTQYF
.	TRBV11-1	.	CASSLDPSTYNEQYF
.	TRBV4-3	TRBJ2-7	CASNSMNPTGLAVPYEQYF
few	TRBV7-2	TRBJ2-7	CASSIGPYEQYF
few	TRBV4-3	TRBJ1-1	CASSQDGGGGTEAFF
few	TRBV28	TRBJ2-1	CASRPSPGLVAEQFF
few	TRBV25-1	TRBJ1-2	CASSPARGLGGYTF
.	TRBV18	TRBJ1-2	CASSPLGQGVYGYTF
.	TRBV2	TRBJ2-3	CAAARIPTDTQYF
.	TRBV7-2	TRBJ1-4	CASSPEGLSNEKLFF
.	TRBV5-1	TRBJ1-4	CASSLFTGPNEKLFF
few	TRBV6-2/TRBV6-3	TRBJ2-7	CASRKASGFSYEQYF
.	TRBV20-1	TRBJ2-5	CSARVTGGWETQYF
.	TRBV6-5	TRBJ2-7	CASSYSWSDSYEQYF
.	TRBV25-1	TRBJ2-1	CASSARSGTSGASEQFF
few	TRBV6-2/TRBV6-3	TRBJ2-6	CASSEDRPVSGANVLTF
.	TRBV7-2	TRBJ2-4	CASSILAVAAKNIQYF
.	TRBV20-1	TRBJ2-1	CSARDFRRAAYNEQFF
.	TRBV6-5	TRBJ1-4	CASSYSGPGIDEKLFF
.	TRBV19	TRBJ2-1	CASSIRGERPNEQFF
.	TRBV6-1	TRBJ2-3	CASSEADRGTDTQYF
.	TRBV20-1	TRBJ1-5	CSARRGEMNQPQHF
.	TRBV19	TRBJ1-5	CASRPVFSNQPQHF
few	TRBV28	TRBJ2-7	CASSPPPSTEQYF
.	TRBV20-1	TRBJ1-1	CSASFGTEAFF
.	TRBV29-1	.	CSGEDPGTQYF
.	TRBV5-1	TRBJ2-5	CASSIGLASGETQYF
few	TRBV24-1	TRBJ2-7	CATGLAAGRWEQYF
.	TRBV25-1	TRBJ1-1	CASSEVGAHTEAFF
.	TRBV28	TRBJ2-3	CASSYRVSDTQYF
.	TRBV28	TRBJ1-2	CASRGTPGYGYTF
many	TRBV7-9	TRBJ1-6	CASSSTRRGDGSPLHF
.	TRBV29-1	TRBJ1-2	CSVGTSGTGEGYTF
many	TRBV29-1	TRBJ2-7	CSVEGGRGQGEQYF
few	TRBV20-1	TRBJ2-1	CSATGTNLNEQFF
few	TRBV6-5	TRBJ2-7	CASSRRSSSYEQYF
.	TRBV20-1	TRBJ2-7	CSASDAYEQYF